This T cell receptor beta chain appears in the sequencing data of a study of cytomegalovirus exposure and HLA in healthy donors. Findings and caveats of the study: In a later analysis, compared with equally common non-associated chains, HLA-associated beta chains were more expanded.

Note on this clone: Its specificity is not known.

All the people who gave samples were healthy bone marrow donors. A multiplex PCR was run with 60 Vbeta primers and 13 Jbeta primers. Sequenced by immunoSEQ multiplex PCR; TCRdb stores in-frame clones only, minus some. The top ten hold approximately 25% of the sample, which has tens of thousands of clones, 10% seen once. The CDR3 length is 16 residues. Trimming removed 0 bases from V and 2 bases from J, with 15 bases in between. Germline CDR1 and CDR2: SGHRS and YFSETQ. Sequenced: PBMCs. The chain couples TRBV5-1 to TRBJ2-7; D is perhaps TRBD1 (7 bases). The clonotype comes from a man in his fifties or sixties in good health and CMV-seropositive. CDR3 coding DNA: TGCGCCAGCAGCTTGGTCGGCCAGGGGGGACCCTACGAGCAGTACTTC. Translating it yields CASSLVGQGGPYEQYF.